A selection of T cell receptor beta chains follows, all from one sample in a study of Graves' ophthalmopathy and Graves' hyperthyroidism. TCRdb re-called the multiplex PCR reads through MiXCR, storing one row per CDR3 protein. This table has 240,000 or so distinct CDR3 sequences, 45% appearing once. The sample comprised peripheral blood. The receptors here all came from an adult man with Graves' ophthalmopathy. CDR3s include the opening cysteine and the closing phenylalanine or tryptophan. The order of the fields is J gene, V gene, CDR3 protein.

TRBJ1-1 TRBV13 CASSHPFGGLNTEAFF
TRBJ2-7 TRBV7-3 CASSTRQGAVDEQYF
TRBJ2-5 TRBV12-3/TRBV12-4 CASSGGQGLAGETQYF
TRBJ2-7 TRBV18 CASSPTASGGYEQYF
TRBJ1-5 TRBV5-1 CASSLELGRQPQHF
TRBJ2-2 TRBV2 CASTRSSGRGNTGELFF
TRBJ1-5 TRBV10-1 CASSKQGNQPQHF
TRBJ1-1 TRBV9 CASSARGVTGGREAFF
TRBJ2-7 TRBV19 CASTRQGDPYEQYF
TRBJ2-3 TRBV10-3 CAISESPSPGADTQYF
TRBJ2-5 TRBV6-5 CASYGGRETQYF
TRBJ2-6 TRBV3-1 CASSQGVNGANVLTF
TRBJ2-7 TRBV7-9 CASSALPGVSYEQYF
TRBJ1-5 TRBV19 CASMGGHSNQPQHF
TRBJ2-5 TRBV24-1 CATSPQGNQPQYF
TRBJ2-2 TRBV7-8 CASRWEGGEGLTGELFF
TRBJ1-2 TRBV10-2 CASSDQGTRDGYTF
TRBJ2-7 TRBV29-1 CSASGPRGEQYF
TRBJ2-7 TRBV12-3/TRBV12-4 CASSLALGRGGGPLEQYF
TRBJ2-7 TRBV7-2 CASSFGDRGEQYF
TRBJ1-5 TRBV24-1 CATSDAGDSGQPQHF
TRBJ1-3 TRBV7-9 CASSLTGTRNTIYF
TRBJ1-1 TRBV6-4 CASRPTGGTWYTEAFF
TRBJ2-7 TRBV7-2 CASSLTSGGVGGYEQYF
TRBJ2-7 TRBV7-2 CASSLIGGVSSYEQYF
TRBJ1-1 TRBV5-8 CASSPAVFLGVWTEAFF
TRBJ2-7 TRBV20-1 CSASNTFSYEQYF
TRBJ2-7 TRBV19 CASATSVGSYEQYF